These T cell receptor beta chains were read from a single sample in a study of cytomegalovirus exposure and HLA in healthy donors. Clones were read by immunoSEQ multiplex PCR, and TCRdb kept only the in-frame ones, dropping some. Of some 90,000 clones in the sample, about 70% were seen once. Material: PBMCs. The receptors were sampled from a female donor in good health and CMV-seropositive. The CDR3 runs from the conserved cysteine through the conserved F or W. Each record gives: CDR3 DNA, CDR3 protein, D gene, clone size, J gene, V gene. A D gene is named only where the DNA matches it firmly. Clone size is stated in some rows and not others, as once, few, many or a class when expanded.

TGTGCCAGCAGCTTGCAGGGGATCTATGGCTACACCTTC | CASSLQGIYGYTF | . | . | TRBJ1-2 | TRBV5-5
TGTGCCAGCAGCTTGGGGGACAGGGGGGTCTACGAGCAGTACTTC | CASSLGDRGVYEQYF | TRBD1 | . | TRBJ2-7 | TRBV7-2
TGCGCCAGCAGCCAGCCTCTAGGAGCGATCGGGGAGCTGTTTTTT | CASSQPLGAIGELFF | . | few | TRBJ2-2 | TRBV4-1
TGTGCCAGCAGCCCCGGACTAGCGGGGGGGCAGAACGAGCAGTACTTC | CASSPGLAGGQNEQYF | TRBD2 | . | TRBJ2-7 | TRBV7-2
TGTGCCAGCAGCGCTTGGACTAGCGGGGGGAATGAGCAGTTCTTC | CASSAWTSGGNEQFF | TRBD2 | . | TRBJ2-1 | TRBV7-2
TGTGCCAGCAGCTTAGAACGACAGGGGACGGGTCGGCGTGAAGCTTTCTTT | CASSLERQGTGRREAFF | TRBD1 | . | TRBJ1-1 | TRBV11-2
TGCGCCAGCGCTTGGGAGTCGAACACCGGGGAGCTGTTTTTT | CASAWESNTGELFF | . | . | TRBJ2-2 | TRBV5-1
TGTGCCATCAAGGGGGGACAGGAGAACCTGCTATACTGCAATGAGCAGTTCTTC | CAIKGGQENLLYCNEQFF | TRBD1 | once | TRBJ2-1 | TRBV10-3
TGCAGCGTCTCTCCCGGGACAGGGAACACTGAAGCTTTCTTT | CSVSPGTGNTEAFF | TRBD1 | . | TRBJ1-1 | TRBV29-1
TGTGCCTGGAGGGTACGGGGGTCCACTGAAGCTTTCTTT | CAWRVRGSTEAFF | . | . | TRBJ1-1 | TRBV30
TGTGCCAGCACACCAACGACACAGAACACCGGGGAGCTGTTTTTT | CASTPTTQNTGELFF | . | . | TRBJ2-2 | TRBV4-2
TGTGCCAGCACAAAACACCTCGGGGGGGAGCTGTTTTTT | CASTKHLGGELFF | . | few | TRBJ2-2 | TRBV6-5
TGTGCCAGCAGCCGATACGAAGGGGGTTTCGAGGATGAGCAGTTCTTC | CASSRYEGGFEDEQFF | . | . | TRBJ2-1 | TRBV4-2
TGCGCCAGCAGCTTTTTCGGGACAGGGACTTACAATGAGCAGTTCTTC | CASSFFGTGTYNEQFF | TRBD1 | . | TRBJ2-1 | TRBV5-1
TGTGCCAGCAGTGTTAACAGCCTCCATGGCTACACCTTC | CASSVNSLHGYTF | . | . | TRBJ1-2 | TRBV2
TGTGCCAGCGAGAGGGGGGGTTTCGAGCAGTACTTC | CASERGGFEQYF | . | . | TRBJ2-7 | TRBV28
TGCAGCGTTGGGGGGCCCGGCCGTCCCCAGCATTTT | CSVGGPGRPQHF | . | few | TRBJ1-5 | TRBV29-1
TGTGCCAGCAGCCAAGCCCGGACATACACTGAAGCTTTCTTT | CASSQARTYTEAFF | . | . | TRBJ1-1 | TRBV14
TGTGCCAGCAGTTTAGGAGGCAAAAACATTCAGTACTTC | CASSLGGKNIQYF | . | . | TRBJ2-4 | TRBV28
TGTGCCAGCAGCTTAACAGGGAGGGCTGAGACCCAGTACTTC | CASSLTGRAETQYF | . | . | TRBJ2-5 | TRBV11-1
TGTGCCAGCAGCTTACAGGGGGCTATGAACACTGAAGCTTTCTTT | CASSLQGAMNTEAFF | TRBD1 | . | TRBJ1-1 | TRBV7-2
TGTGCCAGCAGTAGACTAGCGGGGCACCAAGAGACCCAGTACTTC | CASSRLAGHQETQYF | TRBD2 | . | TRBJ2-5 | TRBV6-5
TGTGCCAGCAGCCGACGGACTAGCGGGACTAGCACAGATACGCAGTATTTT | CASSRRTSGTSTDTQYF | TRBD2 | . | TRBJ2-3 | TRBV7-9
TGTGCCAGCAGCTTAGTGTGGGACTACAACACCGGGGAGCTGTTTTTT | CASSLVWDYNTGELFF | TRBD2 | . | TRBJ2-2 | TRBV7-9
TGTGCCAGCAGCCCAACTGGGGGGACCAACACAGATACGCAGTATTTT | CASSPTGGTNTDTQYF | . | . | TRBJ2-3 | TRBV7-8
TGTGCCAGCAGCCCCCGCGGGACAGGGGGTCACTACGAGCAGTACTTC | CASSPRGTGGHYEQYF | TRBD1 | once | TRBJ2-7 | TRBV7-8
TGTGCCAGCAGCTTAACGCTGGCAAATGAGCAGTTCTTC | CASSLTLANEQFF | . | . | TRBJ2-1 | TRBV7-3
TGTGCCAGCAGTGAAATGGGCAATTCACCCCTCCACTTT | CASSEMGNSPLHF | . | . | TRBJ1-6 | TRBV2
TGTGCCAGCAGTGACTCAGGGGGGGCGTACACCGGGGAGCTGTTTTTT | CASSDSGGAYTGELFF | . | . | TRBJ2-2 | TRBV6-4
TGTGCCAGCAGCCCACAGGGATGGGGTGAAAAACTGTTTTTT | CASSPQGWGEKLFF | . | few | TRBJ1-4 | TRBV7-9
TGCGCCAGCAGCCAATCGGGAGGCTGGAACACTGAAGCTTTCTTT | CASSQSGGWNTEAFF | . | . | TRBJ1-1 | TRBV4-3
TGTGCCAGCAGTTACTCAAAGGACAGGGGGCACCAGCCCCAGCATTTT | CASSYSKDRGHQPQHF | TRBD1 | few | TRBJ1-5 | TRBV6-5
TGCAGCGTATTAGCGGGGGGGTGGAATGAGCAGTTCTTC | CSVLAGGWNEQFF | TRBD2 | once | TRBJ2-1 | TRBV29-1
TGTGCCAGCAGCTCCCTCCGAGGCTATGGCTACACCTTC | CASSSLRGYGYTF | . | once | TRBJ1-2 | TRBV5-6
TGTGCCAGCAGTTATTCCGGGACAGGGGGCACCGGGGAGCTGTTTTTT | CASSYSGTGGTGELFF | TRBD1 | . | TRBJ2-2 | TRBV6-5
TGTGCTAGCAGCTCACTAGCGGGAGGCGACTACGAGCAGTACTTC | CASSSLAGGDYEQYF | TRBD2 | . | TRBJ2-7 | TRBV7-7
TGTGCCAGCAGCCAACGGGGGGCTCCTGGGGCCAACGTCCTGACTTTC | CASSQRGAPGANVLTF | . | . | TRBJ2-6 | TRBV11-2
TGCGCCAGCAGCTTGGAAGCGGGAGGGCACAAGTACTTC | CASSLEAGGHKYF | TRBD2 | . | TRBJ2-7 | TRBV5-1
TGTGCCAGCAGCGTTGTGACAGGGTCCTATGGCTACACCTTC | CASSVVTGSYGYTF | TRBD1 | . | TRBJ1-2 | TRBV5-4
TGTGCCAGCTCACCAGAGCGGGCCAGCTCCTACGAGCAGTACTTC | CASSPERASSYEQYF | . | . | TRBJ2-7 | TRBV18
TGTGCCAGCAGCTTAGGATACTCCGATGGCTACACCTTC | CASSLGYSDGYTF | . | . | TRBJ1-2 | TRBV7-9
TGTGCCAGCAGTTTAGCGGGACAGCCCCAGCATTTT | CASSLAGQPQHF | . | . | TRBJ1-5 | TRBV28
TGTGCCTGGAGAGTAGCGGGGGGCACAGATACGCAGTATTTT | CAWRVAGGTDTQYF | TRBD2 | few | TRBJ2-3 | TRBV30
TGTGCCAGCAGCCACCCCTCTTCGGGGGTTAATTCACCCCTCCACTTT | CASSHPSSGVNSPLHF | . | . | TRBJ1-6 | TRBV4-2
TGTGCCAGCAGCTTAAACCTAGCGGGGACCGGGGAGCTGTTTTTT | CASSLNLAGTGELFF | TRBD2 | . | TRBJ2-2 | TRBV13
TGTGCCTGGGATAAGGGACAGTCAAATGAAAAACTGTTTTTT | CAWDKGQSNEKLFF | TRBD1 | . | TRBJ1-4 | TRBV30
TGTGCCAGCAGTGTTACGGGACAGCCGTCCTACGAGCAGTACTTC | CASSVTGQPSYEQYF | TRBD1 | . | TRBJ2-7 | TRBV27
TGTGCCAGCAGTGACTCCCGGGACAGGGGGCGGGAGACCCAGTACTTC | CASSDSRDRGRETQYF | TRBD1 | . | TRBJ2-5 | TRBV6-4
TGTGCCAGCAGTTGGACAGGGCAAGGCTACACCTTC | CASSWTGQGYTF | TRBD1 | . | TRBJ1-2 | TRBV28
TGTGCCAGTTTAATTGCGGGAGGAGGCTACGAGCAGTACTTC | CASLIAGGGYEQYF | TRBD2 | . | TRBJ2-7 | TRBV2
TGTGCCAGCAGTGAATCATCGGGTTTCGGGCAGCCCCAGCATTTT | CASSESSGFGQPQHF | . | . | TRBJ1-5 | TRBV6-1
TGTGCCAGCAGCCAAGACCCAGGGGCGAACTATGGCTACACCTTC | CASSQDPGANYGYTF | . | . | TRBJ1-2 | TRBV4-2
TGTGCCAGCAGCCCGGCCAGGACTAGCTTCCAGACCCAGTACTTC | CASSPARTSFQTQYF | TRBD2 | . | TRBJ2-5 | TRBV14